This section outlines one TCR beta chain sequence together with its context. Its antigen is unknown. This CDR3 has 15 residues. Germline assignment: CDR1 GTSNPN and CDR2 SVGIG (reference sequence). Trimming pared 4 bases from V and 0 bases from J, leaving 13 bases between. This sample was included in a study of shared clonotypes between healthy human individuals. Overall study results and limits: Only blood underwent sampling, and tissue repertoires likely differ.

Cells designated naive CD8 were CD45RO-negative and were positively selected for CCR7, with terminally differentiated effector memory CD45RA+ cells excluded. Samples underwent the assay at deep level. The repertoire was sequenced with immunoSEQ multiplex PCR; TCRdb's copy has only in-frame clones and lacks some. The sample includes roughly 850,000 clones, about 96% of them seen just once. Sequencing was performed on naive CD8+ T cells sorted from blood. The clonotype originates from a man under 40 in good health. The chain has TRBV30 and TRBJ2-1; unclear D gene. CDR3 nucleotides: TGTGCCTGGACGGTTGTGCGACGCTCCTACAATGAGCAGTTCTTC. Residues: CAWTVVRRSYNEQFF.